Shown below are 10 T cell receptor beta chains from a single sample sequenced in a study of radiotherapy plus CTLA-4 blockade in lung cancer. Assay: immunoSEQ multiplex PCR; the TCRdb copy retains only in-frame clones and omits some. Of 50,000 to 70,000 clones listed, around 80% were seen once; the top ten hold roughly 4%. Specimen: peripheral blood, collected from a patient treated with radiotherapy plus ipilimumab. All receptors derive from a human donor with non-small cell lung cancer who had a partial response to radiotherapy plus ipilimumab.

The table lists this clone with a count of one. In nucleotides, the CDR3 is TGTGCCAGCAGTGAAGCAAGGCGGGGGGGCGCAGACTATGGCTACACCTTC. Amino acids: CASSEARRGGADYGYTF. This rearrangement joins TRBV2 to TRBJ1-2; D possibly corresponds to TRBD1 (6 bases). This CDR3 spans 17 amino acids. Looked up from germline, CDR1 is SNHLY and CDR2 is FYNNEI. Trimming left V 0 bases short and J 3 bases short, with 17 bases between.

Only one count was recorded for this clone. The chain carries TRBV5-1 and TRBJ2-7; TRBD1 is a possible D gene (6 bases). The germline CDR1 and CDR2 sequences are SGHRS and YFSETQ. This CDR3 has 18 residues. V dropped 2 bases and J dropped 4 bases, with 25 bases sitting between them. The CDR3 DNA is TGCGCCAGCAGCTTCAAGACAGGCCCCGTTCGACTCGATTACGAGCAGTACTTC. It codes for CASSFKTGPVRLDYEQYF.

The chain joins TRBV7-8 to TRBJ2-1; 11 bases line up with TRBD2. The V gene end was trimmed by 2 bases and the J gene end by 7 bases; junction bases not matched to a gene: 4. The CDR3 totals 15 residues. Germline values: CDR1 SGHVS, CDR2 FQNEAQ. CDR3: CASSLKLAGENEQFF. The CDR3 coding sequence is TGTGCCAGCAGCTTAAAACTAGCGGGGGAGAATGAGCAGTTCTTC. Full variable domain (outside the CDR3, taken from reference TRBV7-8 and TRBJ2-1): GAGVSQSPRYKVAKRGQDVALRCDPISGHVSLFWYQQALGQGPEFLTYFQNEAQLDKSGLPSDRFFAERPEGSVSTLKIQRTQQEDSAVYLCASSLKLAGENEQFFGPGTRLTVL.

This chain joins TRBV7-2 and TRBJ2-3; 7 bases line up with TRBD2. Unmatched junction bases numbered 10, after V lost 3 bases and J lost 4 bases. The length of the CDR3 is 16 residues. CDR1 is SGHTA, CDR2 FQGNSA, per germline. CDR3 sequence (DNA): TGTGCCAGCAGCTTTGAAGTGGCTAGCGGTCCAGATACGCAGTATTTT. This encodes CASSFEVASGPDTQYF.

Note on this clone: The sample carries other DNA sequences with the same CDR3. The V call is TRBV28, the J call TRBJ1-2; 7 bases line up with TRBD1. The CDR3 totals 13 residues. Germline CDR1 MDHEN, CDR2 SYDVKM. V was clipped by 5 bases and J by 4 bases; unmatched bases: 4. In nucleotides, the CDR3 is TGTGCCAGCAGTCTTACAGGGGCCTATGGCTACACCTTC. This gives the protein CASSLTGAYGYTF.

The V call is TRBV6-1, the J call TRBJ2-7; D remains unclear. Trimming left V 8 bases short and J 0 bases short, with 11 bases between. CDR3 length equals 13 residues. The germline gives CDR1 MNHNS, CDR2 SASEGT. The CDR3 reads CASCTAISYEQYF. CDR3 DNA sequence: TGTGCCAGCTGTACAGCAATCTCCTACGAGCAGTACTTC.

The chain couples TRBV6-5 to TRBJ2-7; 8 bases agree with TRBD1. The CDR3 length is 16 residues. In germline, CDR1 is MNHEY, CDR2 SVGAGI. The V gene end was trimmed by 2 bases and the J gene end by 2 bases; junction bases not matched to a gene: 8. The CDR3 is CASSYPRTGLTYEQYF. The CDR3 region has the DNA TGTGCCAGCAGTTACCCTAGGACAGGGTTGACCTACGAGCAGTACTTC.

The CDR3 here is CASSQETGSTDTQYF. CDR3 in DNA: TGTGCCAGCAGCCAAGAGACAGGGAGCACAGATACGCAGTATTTT. The J gene is TRBJ2-3, the V gene TRBV4-2, with TRBD1 matching 7 bases. Germline values: CDR1 LGHNA, CDR2 YNFKEQ. The CDR3 sequence is 15 residues long. The V and J ends lost 0 bases and 0 bases, in that order; junction bases with no gene match: 0.

V and J are TRBV5-1 and TRBJ2-7; D unclear. CDR3 length: 13 amino acids. The germline V and J ends were trimmed by 7 bases and 6 bases, with 17 bases remaining between them. Germline lookup yields CDR1 SGHRS and CDR2 YFSETQ. CDR3 nucleotide sequence: TGCGCCAGCGCGACTGCAAAAGGTGGCGAGCAGTACTTC. This sequence encodes CASATAKGGEQYF.

The V gene is TRBV29-1, the J gene TRBJ2-3, with D possibly TRBD2 on 6 matching bases. V was trimmed by 6 bases and J by 0 bases, leaving 10 bases between them. CDR1 is SQVTM, CDR2 ANQGSEA, per germline. This CDR3 is 13 amino acids long. CDR3 nucleotides: TGCAGCGTGGCCGGGACTAGCACAGATACGCAGTATTTT. Protein product: CSVAGTSTDTQYF.